This T cell receptor beta chain was sequenced for a study of T cells in Graves' hyperthyroidism and ophthalmopathy. V lost 3 bases to trimming and J lost 2 bases, with 18 bases between them. Germline V gives CDR1 MDHEN, CDR2 SYDVKM. The CDR3 consists of 17 residues. This clonotype showed up many times. TCR beta CDR3 region amplification was performed from RNA transcripts. TCR CDR3 regions were first amplified by RT-PCR with HTBI primers. TCRdb reprocessed the multiplex PCR reads with MiXCR, giving one entry per CDR3 protein. The sample yields approximately 630,000 distinct CDR3 sequences, 15% to 20% seen once.

The V call is TRBV28, the J call TRBJ2-3; D is unresolved. The specimen sequenced was blood. This TCR was recovered from a woman aged 25-40 years with Graves' hyperthyroidism. In nucleotides, the CDR3 is TGTGCCAGCAGTTTTTCCCGCGGTAACAGCAACACAGATACGCAGTATTTT. Translation gives CASSFSRGNSNTDTQYF.